The clone carrying this T cell receptor (beta chain) was recorded a few times. Antigen unknown. The entry originates in a study of T cell repertoires in cytomegalovirus infection. Study in general: Public TCR beta signatures marked donors with CMV infection and the matching HLA. Study-wide findings and caveats: In two of eight donors, the top clonotype was HLA-C-restricted CMV-specific. Cumulative frequency (of public TCR beta family members) identified carriers of CMV plus the relevant HLA.

One entry per CDR3 protein results from TCRdb running MiXCR on the reads. The table has about 360,000 distinct CDR3 sequences, approximately 18% seen once. This CDR3 spans 15 amino acids. Germline assignment: CDR1 SGHDT and CDR2 YYEEEE. V dropped 4 bases and J dropped 6 bases, with 17 bases sitting between them. The chain joins TRBV5-6 to TRBJ2-4; D may be TRBD1 or TRBD2 (8 bases each). The TCR comes from a human donor in good health (CMV status not recorded). Some clones in this sample may be carry-over from other donors' samples. Sequenced material: PBMCs. The CDR3 DNA follows: TGTGCCAGCAGCCCGGCGGGAGGACAGGGAAACATTCAGTACTTC. Its protein product is CASSPAGGQGNIQYF.